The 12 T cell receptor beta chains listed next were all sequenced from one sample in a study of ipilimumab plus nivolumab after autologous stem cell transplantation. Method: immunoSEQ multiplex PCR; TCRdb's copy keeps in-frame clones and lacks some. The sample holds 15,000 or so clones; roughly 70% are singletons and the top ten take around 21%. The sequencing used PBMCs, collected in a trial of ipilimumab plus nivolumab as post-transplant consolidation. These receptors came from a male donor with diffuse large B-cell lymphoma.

Written as DNA, the CDR3 is TGTGCCAGCAGCTTAGTAGGTAGCGGGAGCTCCTACGAGCAGTACTTC. It translates to CASSLVGSGSSYEQYF. This rearrangement joins TRBV11-1 to TRBJ2-7, with 9 bases fitting TRBD2. The CDR3 has 16 residues. The germline V gene encodes CDR1 SGHAT and CDR2 FQDESV (reference sequence). The V and J ends lost 1 base and 0 bases, in that order; junction bases with no gene match: 4.

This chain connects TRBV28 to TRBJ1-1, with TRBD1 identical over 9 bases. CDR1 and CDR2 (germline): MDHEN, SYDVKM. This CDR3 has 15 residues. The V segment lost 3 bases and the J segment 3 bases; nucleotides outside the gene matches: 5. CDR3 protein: CASSFPQGADTEAFF. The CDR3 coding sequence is TGTGCCAGCAGTTTTCCACAGGGGGCGGACACTGAAGCTTTCTTT.

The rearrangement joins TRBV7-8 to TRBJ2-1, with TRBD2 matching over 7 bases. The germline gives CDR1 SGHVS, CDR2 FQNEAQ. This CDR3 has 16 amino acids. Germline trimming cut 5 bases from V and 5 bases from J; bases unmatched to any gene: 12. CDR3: CASSPRGSGVHNEQFF. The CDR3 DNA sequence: TGTGCCAGCAGCCCTCGGGGGAGCGGGGTCCACAATGAGCAGTTCTTC.

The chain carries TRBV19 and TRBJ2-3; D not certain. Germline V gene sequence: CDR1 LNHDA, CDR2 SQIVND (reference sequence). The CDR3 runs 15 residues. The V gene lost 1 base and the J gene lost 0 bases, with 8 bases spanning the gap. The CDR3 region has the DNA TGTGCCAGTAGTATAGGTTTCTCTAGCACAGATACGCAGTATTTT. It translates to CASSIGFSSTDTQYF.

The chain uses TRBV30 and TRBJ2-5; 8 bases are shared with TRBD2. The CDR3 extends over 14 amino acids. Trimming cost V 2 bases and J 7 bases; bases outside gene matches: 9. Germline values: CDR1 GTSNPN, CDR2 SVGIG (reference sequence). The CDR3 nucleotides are TGTGCCTGGAGTCGTGCGGGGGGCCCCAGGACCCAGTACTTC. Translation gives CAWSRAGGPRTQYF.

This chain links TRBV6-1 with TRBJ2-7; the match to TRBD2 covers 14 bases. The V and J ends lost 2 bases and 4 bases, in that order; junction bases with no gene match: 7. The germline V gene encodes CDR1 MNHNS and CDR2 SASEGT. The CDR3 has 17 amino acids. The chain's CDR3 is CASSERSRTSGRYEQYF. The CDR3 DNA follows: TGTGCCAGCAGTGAAAGGTCCCGGACTAGCGGGAGGTACGAGCAGTACTTC.

The CDR3 coding sequence is TGTGCCAGCCGTCGCCCCGGGACAGGAATTCTTGGGCAGTACTTC. This encodes CASRRPGTGILGQYF. The rearrangement links TRBV25-1 to TRBJ2-7, with TRBD1 matching 8 bases. Per germline, CDR1 MGHDK and CDR2 SYGVNS. There are 15 residues in the CDR3. J was trimmed by 9 bases and V by 8 bases; bases with no gene match: 18.

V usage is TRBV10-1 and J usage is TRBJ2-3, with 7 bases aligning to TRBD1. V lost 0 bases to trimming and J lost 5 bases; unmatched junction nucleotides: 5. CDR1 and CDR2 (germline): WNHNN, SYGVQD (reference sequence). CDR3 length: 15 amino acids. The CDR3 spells CASSESEQGRDTQYF. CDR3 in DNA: TGCGCCAGCAGTGAGTCTGAACAGGGGAGAGATACGCAGTATTTT.

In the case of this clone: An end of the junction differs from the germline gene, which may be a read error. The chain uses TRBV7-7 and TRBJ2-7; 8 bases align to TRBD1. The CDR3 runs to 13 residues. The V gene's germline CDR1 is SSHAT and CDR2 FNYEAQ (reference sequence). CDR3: CASSFTTGAEQYF. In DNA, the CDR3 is TGTGCTAGCAGCTTCACGACAGGGGCCGAGCAGTACTTC.

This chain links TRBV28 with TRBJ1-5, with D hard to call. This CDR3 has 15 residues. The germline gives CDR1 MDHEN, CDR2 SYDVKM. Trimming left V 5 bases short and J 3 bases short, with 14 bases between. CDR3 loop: CASSTPALDNQPQHF. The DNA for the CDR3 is TGTGCCAGCAGTACACCGGCGTTGGACAATCAGCCCCAGCATTTT.

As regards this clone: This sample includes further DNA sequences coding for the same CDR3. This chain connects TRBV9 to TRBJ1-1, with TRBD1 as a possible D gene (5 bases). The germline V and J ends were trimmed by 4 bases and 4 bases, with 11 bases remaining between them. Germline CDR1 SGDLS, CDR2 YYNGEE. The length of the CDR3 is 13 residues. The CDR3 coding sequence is TGTGCCAGCAGCCGGGGGGACGGCACTGAAGCTTTCTTT. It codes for CASSRGDGTEAFF.

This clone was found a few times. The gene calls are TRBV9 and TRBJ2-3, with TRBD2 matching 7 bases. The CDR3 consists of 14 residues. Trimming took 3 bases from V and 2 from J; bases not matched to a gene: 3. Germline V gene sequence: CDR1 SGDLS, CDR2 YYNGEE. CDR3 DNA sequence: TGTGCCAGCAGCGCGGGGGGTACCACAGATACGCAGTATTTT. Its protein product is CASSAGGTTDTQYF.